These 26 T cell receptor beta chains share one sample of origin, sequenced in a study of long-term antiretroviral therapy in people with HIV. The assay, immunoSEQ v3.0, was run at survey level. Clones were sequenced by immunoSEQ multiplex PCR, and TCRdb holds only the in-frame ones, with some missing. The sample holds 30,000 to 40,000 clones, roughly 82% seen once. The sample consisted of unsorted PBMCs, taken 0.3 years after starting antiretroviral therapy. The receptors derive from a man aged 18 to 29 with HIV.

The rearrangement links TRBV6-5 to TRBJ2-7, with D possibly matching TRBD2 (7 bases). V was shortened by 3 bases and J by 3 bases, with 12 bases between the two germline ends. The CDR3 has 14 residues. Germline V lookup: CDR1 MNHEY, CDR2 SVGAGI. Here the CDR3 DNA reads TGTGCCAGCAGTTATCACAGGGAGGGCTACGAGCAGTACTTC. Residues: CASSYHREGYEQYF.

This clone appeared a few times. The chain recombines TRBV18 with TRBJ1-2; D is ambiguous. With 3 bases removed from V and 8 bases from J, the gap between germline ends came to 10 bases. This CDR3 region has 12 residues. The germline V gene has CDR1 KGHSH and CDR2 LQKENI. The CDR3 DNA reads as TGTGCCAGCTCACCTCTCAAGGAGGGCTACACCTTC. The encoded protein is CASSPLKEGYTF.

The V gene is TRBV5-1, the J gene TRBJ2-3, with 8 bases that match TRBD2. Trimming at V came to 6 bases and at J to 4 bases, leaving 7 bases not matched to a gene. The CDR3 covers 14 residues. The germline gives CDR1 SGHRS, CDR2 YFSETQ. The CDR3 sequence: CASIPSGGADTQYF. In DNA form, the CDR3 reads TGCGCCAGCATACCCAGCGGGGGTGCAGATACGCAGTATTTT.

The gene calls are TRBV27 and TRBJ2-1; weak D call: TRBD2 (6 bases). This CDR3 has 13 amino acids. Germline V gene data show CDR1 as MNHEY and CDR2 as SMNVEV (reference sequence). V was trimmed by 4 bases and J by 5 bases, leaving 9 bases between them. In DNA, the CDR3 is TGTGCCAGCAGTTGGGACTGGAACAATGAGCAGTTCTTC. Translating it yields CASSWDWNNEQFF.

This chain joins TRBV27 and TRBJ2-5, with TRBD1 matching over 9 bases. Germline CDR1 is MNHEY and CDR2 is SMNVEV (reference sequence). Trimming at V came to 8 bases and at J to 4 bases, leaving 5 bases not matched to a gene. This CDR3 spans 13 amino acids. The CDR3 nucleotides read TGTGCCAGCTGGACAGGGGCCGGAGAGACCCAGTACTTC. Protein product: CASWTGAGETQYF.

The chain is built from TRBV6-5 and TRBJ1-2; D gene unclear. The V end lost 0 bases, the J end lost 4 bases, and 12 bases lay between the germline ends. Germline CDR1 MNHEY, CDR2 SVGAGI. This CDR3 spans 15 amino acids. The CDR3 coding sequence is TGTGCCAGCAGTTACTCGAAGTTAGGCAGCTATGGCTACACCTTC. Its protein product is CASSYSKLGSYGYTF.

This chain's CDR3 is CASETGSEQFF. Here the CDR3 DNA reads TGTGCCAGCGAGACGGGGAGTGAGCAGTTCTTC. The chain carries TRBV6-5 and TRBJ2-1; tentatively, D is TRBD2 (5 bases). V was cut by 8 bases and J by 9 bases, with 11 bases left in between. The CDR3 loop spans 11 amino acids. Germline V gene lookup returns CDR1 MNHEY and CDR2 SVGAGI.

This clone occurred a few times. Written as DNA, the CDR3 is TGCGCCAGCAGCCAACTGGACAGGGCGGTGTTTTTT. It specifies CASSQLDRAVFF. The chain recombines TRBV4-1 with TRBJ1-4; 8 bases line up with TRBD1. Germline-derived CDR1 and CDR2 are MGHRA and YSYEKL. Trimming removed 2 bases from V and 15 bases from J; junction bases left unmatched: 5. The CDR3 length is 12 residues.

This rearrangement joins TRBV27 to TRBJ1-4, with TRBD1 matching 9 bases. Trimming cost V 6 bases and J 5 bases; bases outside gene matches: 4. This CDR3 spans 14 amino acids. Germline CDR1 MNHEY, CDR2 SMNVEV (reference sequence). The CDR3 DNA follows: TGTGCCAGCAGCCAAGACAGGGGGAATGAAAAACTGTTTTTT. Its translation: CASSQDRGNEKLFF.

Regarding this clone: Other DNA sequences from this sample encode an identical CDR3 as well. This rearrangement joins TRBV30 to TRBJ1-2; 7 bases align to TRBD1. This CDR3 region has 13 residues. Germline-derived CDR1 and CDR2 are GTSNPN and SVGIG (reference sequence). V lost 5 bases and J lost 4; bases outside the gene matches: 7. The CDR3 sequence is CAWGTVYRYGYTF. In DNA, the CDR3 is TGTGCCTGGGGGACAGTCTACCGCTATGGCTACACCTTC.

The rearrangement uses TRBV9 and TRBJ1-1; TRBD1 matches at 8 bases. The CDR3 is 13 residues long. Germline CDR1 and CDR2: SGDLS and YYNGEE. J lost 3 bases, V lost 4 bases, and 2 bases had no gene match. This CDR3 is CASSQDRDTEAFF. The CDR3 DNA follows: TGTGCCAGCAGCCAGGACAGGGACACTGAAGCTTTCTTT.

The rearrangement links TRBV19 to TRBJ1-2, with 8 positions matching TRBD1. The CDR3 spans 15 residues. From germline, CDR1 is LNHDA and CDR2 SQIVND (reference sequence). The J segment lost 4 bases and the V segment lost 1 base, leaving 5 bases of the junction unmatched. CDR3 DNA: TGTGCCAGTAGTATAGTATCGGGACAGGCCTATGGCTACACCTTC. The encoded protein is CASSIVSGQAYGYTF.

V usage is TRBV30 and J usage is TRBJ2-7, with D tentatively TRBD1 (6 bases). CDR1 is GTSNPN and CDR2 is SVGIG in the germline V gene (reference sequence). Trimming cost V 0 bases and J 0 bases, with 15 bases left between them. The CDR3 consists of 16 residues. CDR3: CAWSVGDTKSSYEQYF. The CDR3 nucleotides are TGTGCCTGGAGTGTAGGGGACACCAAGAGCTCCTACGAGCAGTACTTC.

The chain uses TRBV6-4 and TRBJ2-2; TRBD1 might be the D (5 bases). Trimming shortened V by 5 bases and J by 6 bases, and 13 bases separated the two germline ends. The CDR3 is 14 residues long. Germline CDR1 MRHNA, CDR2 SNTAGT. CDR3 sequence (DNA): TGTGCCAGCAGTTATGGAATAGGGGCCGGGGAGCTGTTTTTT. Residues: CASSYGIGAGELFF.

The chain couples TRBV5-5 to TRBJ1-1; D may be TRBD1 (5 bases). This CDR3 has 14 residues. The germline V and J ends were trimmed by 3 bases and 5 bases, with 14 bases remaining between them. Germline V gives CDR1 SGHKS, CDR2 YYEKEE (reference sequence). CDR3 amino acids: CASSSSPGWTEAFF. CDR3 nucleotides: TGTGCCAGCAGCTCCTCCCCAGGGTGGACTGAAGCTTTCTTT.

The rearrangement joins TRBV5-1 to TRBJ2-3; D gene ambiguous. Germline V gene lookup returns CDR1 SGHRS and CDR2 YFSETQ. V lost 0 bases, J lost 3 bases, and 5 bases lay in between. The CDR3 is 13 residues long. The CDR3 DNA sequence: TGCGCCAGCAGCTTGGGGGGAACAGATACGCAGTATTTT. This encodes CASSLGGTDTQYF.

The V gene is TRBV5-1, the J gene TRBJ2-3, with 13 bases fitting TRBD2. V was clipped by 4 bases and J by 4 bases; unmatched bases: 3. CDR3 size: 15 residues. Germline V gene lookup returns CDR1 SGHRS and CDR2 YFSETQ. Here the CDR3 DNA reads TGCGCCAGCAGCGCAGGGACTAGCGGGGCAGATACGCAGTATTTT. Encoded protein: CASSAGTSGADTQYF.

The chain combines TRBV7-2 with TRBJ2-2; D not resolved. This CDR3 is built from 13 residues. V lost 1 base and J 7 bases, leaving 7 bases between the germline ends. The V gene's germline CDR1 is SGHTA and CDR2 FQGNSA. The CDR3 nucleotides are TGTGCCAGCAGCTTAGGGTCGGGCGGGGAGCTGTTTTTT. This encodes CASSLGSGGELFF.

This clone was counted only a few times. The J gene is TRBJ1-2, the V gene TRBV21-1; the table gives TRBD1 as D, unverified against the DNA. TRBV21-1 is shown as a pseudogene. The CDR3 has 16 residues. The CDR3 region is CASSRFGDRGDYGYTF. In DNA form, the CDR3 reads TGTGCCAGCAGCAGATTTGGGGACAGGGGGGACTATGGCTACACCTTC.

The rearrangement links TRBV7-9 to TRBJ1-4; D remains ambiguous. The CDR3 is 14 residues long. Trimming removed 5 bases at V and 3 bases at J, with 10 bases between. Germline lookup yields CDR1 SEHNR and CDR2 FQNEAQ (reference sequence). The CDR3 here is CASSPSGANEKLFF. In DNA form, the CDR3 reads TGTGCCAGCAGCCCTAGTGGGGCTAATGAAAAACTGTTTTTT.

V gene TRBV9 combines with J gene TRBJ2-7; TRBD2 matches 7 bases. Germline assignment: CDR1 SGDLS and CDR2 YYNGEE. The length of the CDR3 is 14 residues. The J segment lost 0 bases and the V segment lost 3 bases, leaving 3 bases of the junction unmatched. The CDR3 is CASSGGTTSYEQYF. The CDR3 nucleotides read TGTGCCAGCAGCGGGGGGACTACCTCCTACGAGCAGTACTTC.

This clone was counted a few times. The chain couples TRBV7-3 to TRBJ2-2; either TRBD1 or TRBD2 may supply D (6 bases each). The V end was cut by 5 bases, the J end by 7 bases, with 8 bases between. The CDR3 contains 12 residues. CDR1 SGHTA and CDR2 FQGTGA come from the germline V gene. CDR3 sequence: CASSGGRGELFF. The CDR3 DNA reads TGTGCCAGCAGCGGGGGGCGCGGGGAGCTGTTTTTT. Full variable domain (outside the CDR3, taken from reference TRBV7-3 and TRBJ2-2): GAGVSQTPSNKVTEKGKYVELRCDPISGHTALYWYRQSLGQGPEFLIYFQGTGAADDSGLPNDRFFAVRPEGSVSTLKIQRTERGDSAVYLCASSGGRGELFFGEGSRLTVL.

The V call is TRBV7-9, the J call TRBJ2-1; 9 bases fit TRBD1. The CDR3 is 16 residues long. Germline V lookup: CDR1 SEHNR, CDR2 FQNEAQ (reference sequence). V gave up 3 bases and J gave up 6 bases; unmatched junction bases: 9. The CDR3 DNA is TGTGCCAGCAGCTTTTTCGGGACAGGGAGGTTCAATGAGCAGTTCTTC. This gives the protein CASSFFGTGRFNEQFF.

J is TRBJ2-7 and V is TRBV5-1; D remains ambiguous. CDR1 is SGHRS, CDR2 YFSETQ, per germline. Trimming stripped 0 bases from V and 5 bases from J, with 6 bases between. This CDR3 contains 12 residues. CDR3 DNA: TGCGCCAGCAGCTTGGGTTCTAACGAGCAGTACTTC. Protein product: CASSLGSNEQYF.

A single count supports this clone. The gene calls are TRBV14 and TRBJ2-7; no clear D. Germline V CDR1 and CDR2: SGHDN, FVKESK. There are 11 residues in the CDR3. Trimming removed 1 base from V and 6 bases from J, with 4 bases in between. The CDR3 loop is CASSQAREQYF. The DNA for the CDR3 is TGTGCCAGCAGCCAAGCGCGCGAGCAGTACTTC.

The chain has TRBV4-2 and TRBJ2-2; D may be TRBD2 (6 bases). The CDR3 contains 15 residues. Germline-derived CDR1 and CDR2 are LGHNA and YNFKEQ. The V gene lost 2 bases and the J gene lost 0 bases, with 7 bases spanning the gap. CDR3 sequence (DNA): TGTGCCAGCAGCCAACGGAGGGCGAACACCGGGGAGCTGTTTTTT. This translates into CASSQRRANTGELFF.